This T cell receptor (beta chain) was recorded in a study of neoadjuvant anti-PD-1 for oral cavity cancer. The CDR3 consists of 15 residues. V lost 1 base and J lost 0, with 7 bases in between. Germline V gene lookup returns CDR1 SGHKS and CDR2 YYEKEE (reference sequence). About this clone itself: Its antigen remains unknown.

Only in-frame clones appear in the TCRdb table, and some are missing; sequencing was by immunoSEQ multiplex PCR. The sample shows roughly 7,000 clones, 50% to 75% of them seen only once. Study results and limitations: Higher pretreatment blood Treg/Th17 ratios correlated with higher pretreatment blood and lower post-treatment tumor TCRbeta clonality.

These newly diagnosed stage II-IVA oral cavity squamous cell carcinoma patients had no prior systemic or radiation treatment. This receptor was taken from a person aged 35-79 years with oral cavity squamous cell carcinoma. The source material was tumor tissue, sampled before nivolumab (anti-PD-1) treatment. This chain uses TRBV5-5 with TRBJ1-4; tentative D call: TRBD1 (5 bases). CDR3 in amino acids: CASSLLTATNEKLFF. The CDR3 DNA follows: TGTGCCAGCAGCTTGCTGACAGCAACTAATGAAAAACTGTTTTTT. The variable domain in full, completed from reference TRBV5-5 and TRBJ1-4, reads DAGVTQSPTHLIKTRGQQVTLRCSPISGHKSVSWYQQVLGQGPQFIFQYYEKEERGRGNFPDRFSARQFPNYSSELNVNALLLGDSALYLCASSLLTATNEKLFFGSGTQLSVL.